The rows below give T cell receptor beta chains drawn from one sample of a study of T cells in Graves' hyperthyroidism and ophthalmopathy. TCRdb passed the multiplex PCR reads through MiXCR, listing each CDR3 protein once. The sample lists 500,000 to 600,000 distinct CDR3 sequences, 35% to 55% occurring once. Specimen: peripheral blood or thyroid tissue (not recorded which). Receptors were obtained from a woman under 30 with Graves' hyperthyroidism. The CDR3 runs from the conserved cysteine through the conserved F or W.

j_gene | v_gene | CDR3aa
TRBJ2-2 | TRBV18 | CASSPWLAGDNTGELFF
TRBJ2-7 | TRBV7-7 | CASSLRTAGTYEQYF
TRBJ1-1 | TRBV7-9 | CASSPTYRNTEAFF
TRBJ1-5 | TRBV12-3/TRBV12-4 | CASSWTGGSAGQNQPQHF
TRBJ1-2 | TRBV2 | CASTLWVFGYTF
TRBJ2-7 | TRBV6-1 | CASSTTGYEQYF
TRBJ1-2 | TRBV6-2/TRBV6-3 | CASSYVRTGGNYGYTF
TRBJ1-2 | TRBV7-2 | CASSLVSGDNYGYTF
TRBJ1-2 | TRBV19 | CATKDRGGYGYTF
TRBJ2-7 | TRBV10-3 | CAISEGQGRQYF
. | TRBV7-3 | CASSLGGTHNEQYF
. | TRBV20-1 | CSARQRSGSGSEQYF
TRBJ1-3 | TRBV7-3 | CASSDGTSGNTIYF
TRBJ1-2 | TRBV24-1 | CATGLGGDYGYTF
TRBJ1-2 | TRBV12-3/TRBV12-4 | CASSQTAGAGGYTF
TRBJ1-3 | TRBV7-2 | CASSLNLEGTIYF
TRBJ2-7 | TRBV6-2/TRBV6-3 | CASSYSTTGTSFHEQYF
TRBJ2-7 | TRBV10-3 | CAISDGGRLYEQYF
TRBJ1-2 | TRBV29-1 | CSVGQGYHGYTF
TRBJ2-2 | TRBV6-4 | CASSGTSGELFF
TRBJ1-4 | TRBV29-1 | CSVRAGGNEKLFF
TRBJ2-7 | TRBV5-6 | CASSLGSRDRYFSYEQYF
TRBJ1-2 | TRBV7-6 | CASSPQRLGYGYTF
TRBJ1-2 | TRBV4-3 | CASSQDRGYGYTF
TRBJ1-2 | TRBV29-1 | CSQGTWSFGYTF
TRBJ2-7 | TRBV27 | CASSSRRTLYEQYF
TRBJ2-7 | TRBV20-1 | CSARRRQGGFEQYF
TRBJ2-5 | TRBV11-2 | CASSLTSGRRETQYF
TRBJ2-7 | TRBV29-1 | CSSLSQPGHAYEQYF